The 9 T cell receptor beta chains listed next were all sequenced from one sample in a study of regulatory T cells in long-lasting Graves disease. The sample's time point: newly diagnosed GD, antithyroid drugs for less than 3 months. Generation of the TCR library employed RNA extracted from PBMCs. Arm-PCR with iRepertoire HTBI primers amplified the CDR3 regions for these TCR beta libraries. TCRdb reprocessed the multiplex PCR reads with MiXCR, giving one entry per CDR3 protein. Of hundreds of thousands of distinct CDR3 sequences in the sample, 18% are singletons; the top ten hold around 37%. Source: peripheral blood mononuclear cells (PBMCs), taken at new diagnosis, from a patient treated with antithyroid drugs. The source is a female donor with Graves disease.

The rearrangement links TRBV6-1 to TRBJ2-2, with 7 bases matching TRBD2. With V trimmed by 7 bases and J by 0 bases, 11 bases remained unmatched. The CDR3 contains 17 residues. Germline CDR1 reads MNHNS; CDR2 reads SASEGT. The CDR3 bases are TGTGCCAGCACTCGGATGGGGGGGGGAGCGAACACCGGGGAGCTGTTTTTT. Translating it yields CASTRMGGGANTGELFF.

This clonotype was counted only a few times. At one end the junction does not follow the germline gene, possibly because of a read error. CDR3 coding DNA: TGTGTCAGCAGTGAAAACCGACGAGCCATCCCGAGCTCCTACGAGCAGTACTTC. Its translation: CVSSENRRAIPSSYEQYF. This chain links TRBV6-1 with TRBJ2-7; D is uncertain. The CDR3 consists of 18 residues. The germline V gene has CDR1 MNHNS and CDR2 SASEGT.

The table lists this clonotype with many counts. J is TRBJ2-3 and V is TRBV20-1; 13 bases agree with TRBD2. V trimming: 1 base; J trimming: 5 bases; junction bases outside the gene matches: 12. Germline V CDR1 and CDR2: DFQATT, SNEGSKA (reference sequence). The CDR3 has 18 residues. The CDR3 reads CSARGGGLAGERLDTQYF. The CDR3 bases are TGCAGTGCTAGAGGGGGCGGACTAGCGGGAGAGAGGTTAGATACGCAGTATTTT.

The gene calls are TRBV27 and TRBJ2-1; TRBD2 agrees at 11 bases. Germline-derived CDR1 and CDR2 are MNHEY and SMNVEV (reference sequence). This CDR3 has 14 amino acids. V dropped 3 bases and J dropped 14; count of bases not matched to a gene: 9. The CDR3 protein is CASSLGPLAGAEFF. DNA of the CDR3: TGTGCCAGCAGTTTGGGGCCACTAGCGGGAGCTGAGTTCTTC.

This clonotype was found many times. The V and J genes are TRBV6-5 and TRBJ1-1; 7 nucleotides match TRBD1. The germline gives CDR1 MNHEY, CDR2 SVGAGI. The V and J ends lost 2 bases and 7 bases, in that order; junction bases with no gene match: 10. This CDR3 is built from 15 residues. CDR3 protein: CASSYQGQLDYEAFF. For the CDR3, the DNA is TGTGCCAGCAGTTACCAGGGACAGCTTGATTATGAAGCTTTCTTT.

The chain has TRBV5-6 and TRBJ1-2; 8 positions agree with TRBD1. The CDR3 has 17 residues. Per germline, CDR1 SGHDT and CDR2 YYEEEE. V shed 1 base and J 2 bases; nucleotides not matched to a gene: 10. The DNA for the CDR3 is TGTGCCAGCAGCTTGCTCAGCAGGGGGCGAACAAACTATGGCTACACCTTC. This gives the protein CASSLLSRGRTNYGYTF.

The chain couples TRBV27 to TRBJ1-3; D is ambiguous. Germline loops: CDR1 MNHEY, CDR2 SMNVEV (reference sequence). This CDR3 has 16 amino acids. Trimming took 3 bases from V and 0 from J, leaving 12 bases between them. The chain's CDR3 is CASSFGGPDSGNTIYF. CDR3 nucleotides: TGTGCCAGCAGTTTTGGTGGCCCCGACTCTGGAAACACCATATATTTT.

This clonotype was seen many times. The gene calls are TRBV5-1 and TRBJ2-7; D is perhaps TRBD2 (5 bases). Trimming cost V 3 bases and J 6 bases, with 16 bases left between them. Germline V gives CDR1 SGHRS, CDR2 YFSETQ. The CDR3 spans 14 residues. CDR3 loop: CASSSLGVSGEQYF. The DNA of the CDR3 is TGCGCCAGCAGCTCACTCGGGGTTTCGGGCGAGCAGTACTTC.

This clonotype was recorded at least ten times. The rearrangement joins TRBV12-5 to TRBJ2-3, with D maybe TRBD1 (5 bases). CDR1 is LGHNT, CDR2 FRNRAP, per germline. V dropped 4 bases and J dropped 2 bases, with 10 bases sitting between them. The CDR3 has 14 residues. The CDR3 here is CASGSPQDTDTQYF. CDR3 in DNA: TGTGCTAGTGGTTCACCACAGGACACAGATACGCAGTATTTT.